The source of this T cell receptor (beta chain) is a study of blood T cells in healthy people across ages. Germline V lookup: CDR1 LGHDT, CDR2 YNNKEL (reference sequence). The V and J ends lost 5 bases and 6 bases respectively, with 5 bases between them. The CDR3 runs 11 residues. A J-beta primer mix and a sample-barcoded 5' primer were used in a second PCR of about 7 to 12 cycles. TCRdb re-called the 5' RACE reads with MiXCR, one entry per CDR3 protein. The sample lists 700,000 to 950,000 distinct CDR3 sequences, about 40% seen once, with around 20% in the top ten. This sequence originates from an older woman in good health. Sequencing was performed on blood. The chain joins TRBV3-1 to TRBJ2-1; no clear D. The CDR3, as DNA: TGTGCCAGCAGCAATTTCAATGAGCAGTTCTTC. Translating it yields CASSNFNEQFF.